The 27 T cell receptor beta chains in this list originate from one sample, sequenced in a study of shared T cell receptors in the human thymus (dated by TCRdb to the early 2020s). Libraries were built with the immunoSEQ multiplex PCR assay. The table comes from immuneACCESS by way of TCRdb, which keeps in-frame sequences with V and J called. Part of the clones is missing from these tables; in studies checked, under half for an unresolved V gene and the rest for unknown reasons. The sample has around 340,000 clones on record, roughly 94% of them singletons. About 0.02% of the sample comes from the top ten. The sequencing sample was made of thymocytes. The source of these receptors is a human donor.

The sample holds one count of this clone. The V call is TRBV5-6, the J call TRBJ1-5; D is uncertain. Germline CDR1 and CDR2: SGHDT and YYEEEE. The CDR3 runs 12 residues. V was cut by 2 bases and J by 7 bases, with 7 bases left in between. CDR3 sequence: CASSFRLQPQHF. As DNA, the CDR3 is TGTGCCAGCAGCTTTCGGCTACAGCCCCAGCATTTT.

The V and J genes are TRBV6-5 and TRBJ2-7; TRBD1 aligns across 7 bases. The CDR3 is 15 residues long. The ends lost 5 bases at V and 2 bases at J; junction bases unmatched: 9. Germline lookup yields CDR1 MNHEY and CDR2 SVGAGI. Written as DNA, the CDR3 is TGTGCCAGCAGTCAACAGGGGACGGACCCCTACGAGCAGTACTTC. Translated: CASSQQGTDPYEQYF.

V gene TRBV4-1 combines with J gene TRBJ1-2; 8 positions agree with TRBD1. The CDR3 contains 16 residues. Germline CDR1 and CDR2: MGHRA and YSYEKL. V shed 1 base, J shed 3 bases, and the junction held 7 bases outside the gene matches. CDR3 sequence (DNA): TGCGCCAGCAGCCAAGGGGAACCAGGGGGCGACTATGGCTACACCTTC. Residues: CASSQGEPGGDYGYTF.

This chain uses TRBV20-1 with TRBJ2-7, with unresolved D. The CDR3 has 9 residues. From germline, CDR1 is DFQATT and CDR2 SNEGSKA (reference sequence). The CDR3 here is CRAVGDRYF. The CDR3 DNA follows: TGCAGGGCGGTTGGCGATCGGTACTTC.

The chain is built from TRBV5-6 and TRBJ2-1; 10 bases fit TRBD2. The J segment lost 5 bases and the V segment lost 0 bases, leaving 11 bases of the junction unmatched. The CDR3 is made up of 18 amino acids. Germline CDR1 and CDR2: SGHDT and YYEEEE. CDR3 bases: TGTGCCAGCAGCTTGGACGGAGCCGGGACTAGCGCTGACAATGAGCAGTTCTTC. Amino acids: CASSLDGAGTSADNEQFF. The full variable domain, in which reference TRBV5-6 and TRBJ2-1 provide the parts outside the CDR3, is DAGVTQSPTHLIKTRGQQVTLRCSPKSGHDTVSWYQQALGQGPQFIFQYYEEEERQRGNFPDRFSGHQFPNYSSELNVNALLLGDSALYLCASSLDGAGTSADNEQFFGPGTRLTVL.

The CDR3 DNA reads TGTGCCAGCAGCGCATGGTCGGGGGGAGGCTACGAGCAGTACTTC. It specifies CASSAWSGGGYEQYF. The V and J genes are TRBV9 and TRBJ2-7; 7 nucleotides line up with TRBD2. This CDR3 contains 15 residues. CDR1 and CDR2 (germline): SGDLS, YYNGEE. V shed 3 bases, J shed 3 bases, and the junction held 9 bases outside the gene matches.

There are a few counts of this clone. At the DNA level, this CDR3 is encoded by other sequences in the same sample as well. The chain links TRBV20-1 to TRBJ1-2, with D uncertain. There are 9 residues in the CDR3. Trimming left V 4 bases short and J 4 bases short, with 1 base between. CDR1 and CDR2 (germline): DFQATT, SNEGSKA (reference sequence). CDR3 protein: CSATYGYTF. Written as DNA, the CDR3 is TGCAGTGCTACCTATGGCTACACCTTC.

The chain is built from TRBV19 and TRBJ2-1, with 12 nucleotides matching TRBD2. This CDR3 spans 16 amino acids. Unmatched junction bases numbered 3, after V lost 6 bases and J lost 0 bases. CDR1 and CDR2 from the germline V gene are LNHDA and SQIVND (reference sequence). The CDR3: CASRSTSGSSYNEQFF. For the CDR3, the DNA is TGTGCCAGTAGATCGACTAGCGGGAGCTCCTACAATGAGCAGTTCTTC.

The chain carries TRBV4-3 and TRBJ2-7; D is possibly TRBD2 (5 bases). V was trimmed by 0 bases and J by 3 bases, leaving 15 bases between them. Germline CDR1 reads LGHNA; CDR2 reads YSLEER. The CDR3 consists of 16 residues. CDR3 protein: CASSQDSIYGVYEQYF. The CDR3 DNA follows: TGCGCCAGCAGCCAAGATAGTATCTACGGGGTCTACGAGCAGTACTTC.

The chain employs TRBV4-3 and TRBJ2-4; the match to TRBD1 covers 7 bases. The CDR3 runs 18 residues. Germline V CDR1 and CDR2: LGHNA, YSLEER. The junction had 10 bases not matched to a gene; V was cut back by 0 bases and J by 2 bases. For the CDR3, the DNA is TGCGCCAGCAGCCAAGATAGGTTAACAGGGGATCCCAAAAACATTCAGTACTTC. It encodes CASSQDRLTGDPKNIQYF.

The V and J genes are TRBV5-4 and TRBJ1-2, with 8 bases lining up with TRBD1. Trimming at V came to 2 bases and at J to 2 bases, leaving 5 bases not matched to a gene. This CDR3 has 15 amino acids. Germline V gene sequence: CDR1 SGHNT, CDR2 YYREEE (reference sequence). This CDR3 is CASSFRTGKNYGYTF. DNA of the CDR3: TGTGCCAGCAGCTTCCGGACAGGGAAGAACTATGGCTACACCTTC.

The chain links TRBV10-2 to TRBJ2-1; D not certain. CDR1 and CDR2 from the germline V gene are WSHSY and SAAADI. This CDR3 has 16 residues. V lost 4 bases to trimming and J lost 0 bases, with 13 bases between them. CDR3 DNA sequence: TGCGCCAGCAGTGTTGGCAGGCCCAGCTCCTACAATGAGCAGTTCTTC. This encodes CASSVGRPSSYNEQFF.

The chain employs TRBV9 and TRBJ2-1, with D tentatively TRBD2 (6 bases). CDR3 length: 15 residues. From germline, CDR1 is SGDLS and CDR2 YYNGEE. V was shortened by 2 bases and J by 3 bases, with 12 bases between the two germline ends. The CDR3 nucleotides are TGTGCCAGCAGCGTTGGCGGGACCCTCTACAATGAGCAGTTCTTC. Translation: CASSVGGTLYNEQFF.

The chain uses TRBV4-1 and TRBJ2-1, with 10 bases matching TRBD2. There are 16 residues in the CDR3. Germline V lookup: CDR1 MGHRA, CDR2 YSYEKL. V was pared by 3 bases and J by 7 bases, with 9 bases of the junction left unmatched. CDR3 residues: CASSHPSGRAVNEQFF. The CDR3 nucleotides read TGCGCCAGCAGCCATCCAAGCGGGAGGGCCGTTAATGAGCAGTTCTTC.

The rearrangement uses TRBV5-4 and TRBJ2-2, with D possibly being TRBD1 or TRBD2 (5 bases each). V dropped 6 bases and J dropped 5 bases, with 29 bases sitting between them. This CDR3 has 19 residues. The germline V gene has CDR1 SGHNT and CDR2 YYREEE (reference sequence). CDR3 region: CASIYRDGEILGGTGELFF. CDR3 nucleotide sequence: TGTGCCAGCATCTACCGGGACGGAGAGATACTAGGCGGTACCGGGGAGCTGTTTTTT.

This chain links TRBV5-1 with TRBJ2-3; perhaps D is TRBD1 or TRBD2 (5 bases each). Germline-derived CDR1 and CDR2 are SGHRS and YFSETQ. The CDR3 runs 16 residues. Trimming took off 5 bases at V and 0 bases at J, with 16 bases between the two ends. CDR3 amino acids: CASRRGVAQSTDTQYF. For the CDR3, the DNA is TGCGCCAGCAGACGAGGGGTAGCCCAGAGCACAGATACGCAGTATTTT. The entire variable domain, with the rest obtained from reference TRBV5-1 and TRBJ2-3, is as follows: KAGVTQTPRYLIKTRGQQVTLSCSPISGHRSVSWYQQTPGQGLQFLFEYFSETQRNKGNFPGRFSGRQFSNSRSEMNVSTLELGDSALYLCASRRGVAQSTDTQYFGPGTRLTVL.

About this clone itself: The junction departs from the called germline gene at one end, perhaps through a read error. The CDR3: CASSQAFPPEKREGNTEAFF. CDR3 DNA: TGCGCCAGCAGTCAAGCCTTCCCCCCAGAGAAGCGGGAGGGGAACACTGAAGCTTTCTTT. This rearrangement joins TRBV4-1 to TRBJ1-1; D is unresolved. CDR1 is MGHRA and CDR2 is YSYEKL in the germline V gene. This CDR3 is 20 amino acids long.

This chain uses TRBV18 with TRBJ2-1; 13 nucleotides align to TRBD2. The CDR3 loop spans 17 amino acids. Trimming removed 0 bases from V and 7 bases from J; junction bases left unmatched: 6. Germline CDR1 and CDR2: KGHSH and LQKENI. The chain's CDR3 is CASSPPTSGRASNEQFF. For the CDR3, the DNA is TGTGCCAGCTCACCACCAACTAGCGGGAGGGCTTCGAATGAGCAGTTCTTC. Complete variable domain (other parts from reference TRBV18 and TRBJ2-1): NAGVMQNPRHLVRRRGQEARLRCSPMKGHSHVYWYRQLPEEGLKFMVYLQKENIIDESGMPKERFSAEFPKEGPSILRIQQVVRGDSAAYFCASSPPTSGRASNEQFFGPGTRLTVL.

The DNA of the CDR3 is TGTGCCAGCAGCTTAGGCGGCCGAATTCTTAGCACAGATACGCAGTATTTT. Its translation: CASSLGGRILSTDTQYF. This chain uses TRBV7-2 with TRBJ2-3; D is unresolved. Trimming shortened V by 1 base and J by 0 bases, and 14 bases separated the two germline ends. This CDR3 spans 17 amino acids. Germline V lookup: CDR1 SGHTA, CDR2 FQGNSA.

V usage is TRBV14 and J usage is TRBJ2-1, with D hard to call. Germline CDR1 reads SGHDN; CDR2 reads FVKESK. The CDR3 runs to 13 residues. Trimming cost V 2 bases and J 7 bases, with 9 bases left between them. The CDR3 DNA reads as TGTGCCAGCAGCCAAAGGTTCCTAAATGAGCAGTTCTTC. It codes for CASSQRFLNEQFF.

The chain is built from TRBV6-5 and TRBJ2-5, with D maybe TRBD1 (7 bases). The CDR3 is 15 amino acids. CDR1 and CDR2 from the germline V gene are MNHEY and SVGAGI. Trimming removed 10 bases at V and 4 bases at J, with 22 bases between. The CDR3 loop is CATQRGGTVRETQYF. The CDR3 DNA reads TGTGCCACCCAACGCGGAGGGACAGTTCGAGAGACCCAGTACTTC.

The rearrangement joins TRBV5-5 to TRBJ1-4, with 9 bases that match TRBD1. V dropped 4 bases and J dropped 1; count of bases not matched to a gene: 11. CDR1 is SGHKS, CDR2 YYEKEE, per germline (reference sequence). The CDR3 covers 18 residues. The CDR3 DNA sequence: TGTGCCAGCAGCGTTCGGGACAGGGAGTCGAGAACTAATGAAAAACTGTTTTTT. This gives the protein CASSVRDRESRTNEKLFF.

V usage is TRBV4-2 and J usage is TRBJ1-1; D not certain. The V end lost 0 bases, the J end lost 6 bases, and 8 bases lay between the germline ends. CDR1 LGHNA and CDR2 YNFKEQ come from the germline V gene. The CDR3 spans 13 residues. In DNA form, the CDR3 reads TGTGCCAGCAGCCAAGACAACCGAGCTGAAGCTTTCTTT. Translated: CASSQDNRAEAFF.

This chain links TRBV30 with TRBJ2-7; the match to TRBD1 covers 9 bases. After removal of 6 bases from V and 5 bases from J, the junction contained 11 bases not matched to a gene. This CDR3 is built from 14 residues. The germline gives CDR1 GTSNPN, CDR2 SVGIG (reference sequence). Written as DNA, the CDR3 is TGTGCCTGTACTCTCCGGGACAGGGTAAACGAGCAGTACTTC. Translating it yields CACTLRDRVNEQYF.

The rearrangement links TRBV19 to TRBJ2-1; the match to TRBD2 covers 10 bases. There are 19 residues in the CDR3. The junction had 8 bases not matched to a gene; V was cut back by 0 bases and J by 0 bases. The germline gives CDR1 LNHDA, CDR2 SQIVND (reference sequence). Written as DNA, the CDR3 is TGTGCCAGTAGTATAGAGGGGCTAGCGGGAGCCACCTCCTACAATGAGCAGTTCTTC. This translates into CASSIEGLAGATSYNEQFF. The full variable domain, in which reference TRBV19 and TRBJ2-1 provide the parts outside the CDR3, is DGGITQSPKYLFRKEGQNVTLSCEQNLNHDAMYWYRQDPGQGLRLIYYSQIVNDFQKGDIAEGYSVSREKKESFPLTVTSAQKNPTAFYLCASSIEGLAGATSYNEQFFGPGTRLTVL.

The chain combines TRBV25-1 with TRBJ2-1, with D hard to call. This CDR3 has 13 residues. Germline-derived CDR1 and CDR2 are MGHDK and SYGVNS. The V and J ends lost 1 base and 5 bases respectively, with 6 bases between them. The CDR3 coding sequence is TGTGCCAGCAGTGAATTCCGGGACAATGAGCAGTTCTTC. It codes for CASSEFRDNEQFF.

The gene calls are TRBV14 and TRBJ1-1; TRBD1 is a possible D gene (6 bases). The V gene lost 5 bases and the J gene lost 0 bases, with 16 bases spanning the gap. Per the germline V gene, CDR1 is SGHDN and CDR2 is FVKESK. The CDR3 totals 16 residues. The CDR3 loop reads CASSKLGGALNTEAFF. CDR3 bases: TGTGCCAGCAGCAAGCTCGGGGGGGCCCTGAACACTGAAGCTTTCTTT.